This T cell receptor (beta chain) was profiled in a study of T-cell reconstitution after alpha-beta-depleted transplantation in children. Unique molecular identifiers featured in how the TCRbeta library was prepared. TCRdb re-called the PCR reads with MiXCR, one entry per CDR3 protein. The sample carries roughly 220,000 distinct CDR3 sequences, approximately 12% recorded once. This clonotype was seen at least ten times. Trimming removed 1 base from V and 8 bases from J; junction bases left unmatched: 13. Germline CDR1 SQVTM, CDR2 ANQGSEA. The CDR3 is made up of 15 amino acids. The chain joins TRBV29-1 to TRBJ1-2, with TRBD1 matching 7 bases. The receptor was isolated from a human donor who donated a stem cell graft to a child with acute lymphoblastic leukemia. Sample: PBMCs from the stem cell graft donor, taken from the stem cell graft. The CDR3 protein is CSVEGDRSLAEGYTF. CDR3 coding DNA: TGCAGCGTTGAAGGGGACAGATCTTTGGCGGAAGGCTACACCTTC.